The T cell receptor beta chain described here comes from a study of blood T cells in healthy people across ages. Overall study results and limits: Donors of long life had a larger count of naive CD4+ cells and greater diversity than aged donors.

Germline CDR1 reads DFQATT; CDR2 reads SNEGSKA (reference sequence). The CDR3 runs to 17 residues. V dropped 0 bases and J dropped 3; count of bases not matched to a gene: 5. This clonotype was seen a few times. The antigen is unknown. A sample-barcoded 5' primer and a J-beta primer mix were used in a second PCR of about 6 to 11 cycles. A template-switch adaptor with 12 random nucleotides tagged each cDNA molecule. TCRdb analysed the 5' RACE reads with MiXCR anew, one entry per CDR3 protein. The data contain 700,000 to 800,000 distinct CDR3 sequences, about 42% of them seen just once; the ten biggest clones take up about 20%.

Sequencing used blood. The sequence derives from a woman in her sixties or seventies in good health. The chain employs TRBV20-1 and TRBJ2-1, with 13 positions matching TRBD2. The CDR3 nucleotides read TGCAGTGCTAGAGAGGGACTAGCGGGGACCAACTACAATGAGCAGTTCTTC. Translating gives CSAREGLAGTNYNEQFF.